These 29 T cell receptor beta chains were all obtained from the same sample, sequenced in a study of T-cell memory formation after mild COVID-19. MiXCR, run by TCRdb on the 5' RACE reads, gives a single entry per CDR3 protein. In the table there are 250,000 or so distinct CDR3 sequences, 15% to 20% of which are singletons. Sequenced sample: PBMCs or a T cell subset sorted from them (not recorded which). These receptors were obtained from a man between 18 and 35 years old who had mild COVID-19 (a few samples of this study predate the infection). Cell type and time point are not known.

This clonotype has only a few counts. The rearrangement uses TRBV4-1 and TRBJ1-2, with 9 bases aligning to TRBD1. The CDR3 is made up of 16 amino acids. Germline values: CDR1 MGHRA, CDR2 YSYEKL. The V segment lost 0 bases and the J segment 4 bases; nucleotides outside the gene matches: 6. The CDR3 here is CASSQDGTGMGYGYTF. Here the CDR3 DNA reads TGCGCCAGCAGCCAAGATGGGACAGGGATGGGCTATGGCTACACCTTC.

This clonotype has just a few counts. The V call is TRBV11-3, the J call TRBJ2-7; D may be TRBD2 (6 bases). Germline CDR1 SGHNT, CDR2 YENEEA. Trimming stripped 2 bases from V and 4 bases from J, with 15 bases between. The CDR3 length is 15 residues. The CDR3 nucleotides are TGTGCCAGCAGCTTATTTCGCGGGGCCCCTTACGAGCAGTACGTC. Amino acid sequence: CASSLFRGAPYEQYV.

There are a few counts of this clonotype. The V and J genes are TRBV6-1 and TRBJ1-5; 7 positions match TRBD1. Germline V lookup: CDR1 MNHNS, CDR2 SASEGT. V was pared by 6 bases and J by 1 base, with 0 bases of the junction left unmatched. The CDR3 contains 13 residues. This CDR3 reads CASRGQSNQPQHF. Here the CDR3 DNA reads TGTGCCAGCAGGGGACAGAGCAATCAGCCCCAGCATTTT.

This clonotype was seen repeatedly, ten times or more. This chain uses TRBV7-2 with TRBJ2-3; 8 positions match TRBD2. V was clipped by 1 base and J by 5 bases; unmatched bases: 5. Germline CDR1 SGHTA, CDR2 FQGNSA. The CDR3 runs to 15 residues. CDR3 DNA: TGTGCCAGCAGCTTAGATCCACTAGCGGTAGATACGCAGTATTTT. This codes for CASSLDPLAVDTQYF. Drawing the rest from reference TRBV7-2 and TRBJ2-3, the complete variable domain is GAGVSQSPSNKVTEKGKDVELRCDPISGHTALYWYRQSLGQGLEFLIYFQGNSAPDKSGLPSDRFSAERTGGSVSTLTIQRTQQEDSAVYLCASSLDPLAVDTQYFGPGTRLTVL.

The table lists this clonotype with a few counts. This chain joins TRBV7-9 and TRBJ2-7; D not certain. The CDR3 length is 16 residues. Germline lookup yields CDR1 SEHNR and CDR2 FQNEAQ (reference sequence). V was clipped by 8 bases and J by 0 bases, with 20 bases between them. The CDR3 bases are TGTGCCAGCGATCGTAAAATATCCCGTGCCTCCTACGAGCAGTACGTC. Amino acids: CASDRKISRASYEQYV.

This chain joins TRBV29-1 and TRBJ1-3, with D uncertain. V dropped 3 bases and J dropped 0 bases, with 9 bases sitting between them. This CDR3 comprises 14 residues. Germline CDR1 is SQVTM and CDR2 is ANQGSEA. The CDR3 sequence: CSVDLGLSGNTIYF. The CDR3, as DNA: TGCAGCGTTGATTTAGGACTCTCTGGAAACACCATATATTTT.

The chain carries TRBV5-1 and TRBJ2-6; D uncertain. The length of the CDR3 is 16 residues. Per germline, CDR1 SGHRS and CDR2 YFSETQ. The V end was cut by 4 bases, the J end by 0 bases, with 11 bases between. The CDR3 here is CASSPRGDSGANVLTF. The CDR3 DNA follows: TGCGCCAGCAGCCCCCGTGGGGACTCTGGGGCCAACGTCCTGACTTTC.

The V call is TRBV2, the J call TRBJ2-7; 10 bases fit TRBD1. From germline, CDR1 is SNHLY and CDR2 FYNNEI. This CDR3 comprises 14 residues. J was trimmed by 4 bases and V by 2 bases; bases with no gene match: 2. In nucleotides, the CDR3 is TGTGCCAGCAGTGAACAGGGACAGGGGTACGAGCAGTACGTC. Amino acids: CASSEQGQGYEQYV.

The V call is TRBV20-1, the J call TRBJ2-2; a possible D gene is TRBD2 (5 bases). The CDR3 has 13 residues. V lost 1 base to trimming and J lost 6 bases, with 9 bases between them. CDR1 and CDR2 from the germline V gene are DFQATT and SNEGSKA (reference sequence). The CDR3 spells CSARGGVAGELFF. The CDR3 nucleotides are TGCAGTGCTAGAGGGGGAGTCGCCGGGGAGCTGTTTTTT.

This clonotype was counted between two and nine times. The chain has TRBV6-5 and TRBJ1-5; D is uncertain. Germline CDR1 and CDR2: MNHEY and SVGAGI. The CDR3 runs 15 residues. Deletions cut 2 bases from V and 3 bases from J, with 11 bases between. The CDR3 DNA reads as TGTGCCAGCAGTTACGGTTCGGGGAACAATCAGCCCCAGCATTTT. This translates into CASSYGSGNNQPQHF.

The V gene is TRBV7-6, the J gene TRBJ1-1; D not resolved. The CDR3 loop spans 13 amino acids. Trimming left V 5 bases short and J 6 bases short, with 13 bases between. Germline lookup yields CDR1 SGHVS and CDR2 FNYEAQ. The chain's CDR3 is CASSLNPVAEAFF. In DNA form, the CDR3 reads TGTGCCAGCAGCCTGAACCCCGTCGCTGAAGCTTTCTTT.

This chain uses TRBV20-1 with TRBJ1-4, with TRBD1 identical over 7 bases. CDR3 size: 14 residues. V lost 0 bases, J lost 7 bases, and 5 bases stayed unmatched. Germline CDR1 DFQATT, CDR2 SNEGSKA (reference sequence). CDR3 residues: CSARDQGGSEKLFF. The CDR3 nucleotides read TGCAGTGCTAGAGATCAAGGGGGCTCTGAAAAACTGTTTTTT.

The J gene is TRBJ1-1, the V gene TRBV5-1; D might be TRBD1 (5 bases). V was shortened by 4 bases and J by 4 bases, with 14 bases between the two germline ends. The CDR3 extends over 14 amino acids. The germline gives CDR1 SGHRS, CDR2 YFSETQ. CDR3 protein: CASSRDGSGTEAFF. CDR3 bases: TGCGCCAGCAGCCGGGACGGGTCTGGCACTGAAGCTTTCTTT.

CDR3 residues: CASSQDELGNSPLHF. CDR3 in DNA: TGCGCCAGCAGCCAAGACGAGTTGGGTAATTCACCCCTCCACTTT. This chain joins TRBV4-3 and TRBJ1-6; D gene ambiguous. V was cut by 0 bases and J by 6 bases, with 9 bases left in between. The CDR3 has 15 residues. Germline V CDR1 and CDR2: LGHNA, YSLEER.

The CDR3 loop is CASSLAVTGRNTEAFF. CDR3 nucleotide sequence: TGTGCCAGCAGCTTAGCGGTGACAGGGCGGAACACTGAAGCTTTCTTT. The J gene is TRBJ1-1, the V gene TRBV7-9; 7 bases are shared with TRBD1. Germline CDR1 and CDR2: SEHNR and FQNEAQ (reference sequence). V trimming: 0 bases; J trimming: 1 base; junction bases outside the gene matches: 5. The CDR3 covers 16 residues. Filled out from reference TRBV7-9 and TRBJ1-1, the complete variable domain reads DTGVSQNPRHKITKRGQNVTFRCDPISEHNRLYWYRQTLGQGPEFLTYFQNEAQLEKSRLLSDRFSAERPKGSFSTLEIQRTEQGDSAMYLCASSLAVTGRNTEAFFGQGTRLTVV.

This clonotype was seen a few times. The chain combines TRBV5-1 with TRBJ1-1, with D maybe TRBD1 (6 bases). V shed 5 bases and J shed 1 base, with 12 bases lying between them. Germline-derived CDR1 and CDR2 are SGHRS and YFSETQ. The CDR3 is 14 amino acids. The CDR3 is CASRLRDTNTEAFF. In DNA form, the CDR3 reads TGCGCCAGCAGACTGCGGGACACGAACACTGAAGCTTTCTTT.

This clonotype occurred a few times. J is TRBJ2-7 and V is TRBV9; 9 nucleotides agree with TRBD1. The CDR3 runs 15 residues. Per germline, CDR1 SGDLS and CDR2 YYNGEE. V gave up 2 bases and J gave up 3 bases; unmatched junction bases: 6. The CDR3 spells CASSVRDRADYEQYF. As DNA, the CDR3 is TGTGCCAGCAGCGTCCGGGACAGGGCCGACTACGAGCAGTACTTC.

This clonotype has at least ten counts. The chain has TRBV7-2 and TRBJ2-1; D unclear. The V gene's germline CDR1 is SGHTA and CDR2 FQGNSA. The length of the CDR3 is 12 residues. Between the trimmed V and J ends, which lost 5 bases and 7 bases, there was a span of 9 bases. CDR3 protein: CASSPPRNEQFF. The CDR3 bases are TGTGCCAGCAGCCCGCCAAGAAATGAGCAGTTCTTC.

This clonotype appeared a few times. V is TRBV4-1 and J is TRBJ2-3; no reliable D call. The CDR3 runs to 15 residues. Germline loops: CDR1 MGHRA, CDR2 YSYEKL. Between the trimmed V and J ends, which lost 4 bases and 0 bases, there was a span of 11 bases. The DNA of the CDR3 is TGCGCCAGCAGCCTAACGCGGAGTAGCACAGATACGCAGTATTTT. Translating it yields CASSLTRSSTDTQYF.

The chain combines TRBV23-1 with TRBJ2-3; no definite D call. Being an ORF, TRBV23-1 has a function that is uncertain. Trimming took off 0 bases at V and 11 bases at J, with 6 bases between the two ends. The CDR3 extends over 11 amino acids. The CDR3 loop is CASSQSYGQYF. The CDR3 DNA is TGCGCCAGCAGTCAATCATATGGGCAGTATTTT.

This clonotype was detected many times. The chain is built from TRBV5-1 and TRBJ2-7; possible D gene TRBD1, 7 bases. The ends were cut back, 6 bases at V and 2 bases at J, with 15 bases in the middle. Germline V gene lookup returns CDR1 SGHRS and CDR2 YFSETQ. The CDR3 spans 14 residues. The CDR3 sequence: CASTRRGAPYEQYF. The CDR3 DNA follows: TGCGCCAGCACTCGCAGGGGGGCCCCCTACGAGCAGTACTTC.

This clonotype was counted only a few times. The chain is built from TRBV5-1 and TRBJ1-3, with D uncertain. V gave up 0 bases and J gave up 1 base, with 8 bases separating them. The length of the CDR3 is 15 residues. Germline CDR1 reads SGHRS; CDR2 reads YFSETQ. CDR3 nucleotide sequence: TGCGCCAGCAGCTTGGCCACAGCTTCTGGAAACACCATATATTTT. It encodes CASSLATASGNTIYF. Full variable domain (missing parts from reference TRBV5-1 and TRBJ1-3): KAGVTQTPRYLIKTRGQQVTLSCSPISGHRSVSWYQQTPGQGLQFLFEYFSETQRNKGNFPGRFSGRQFSNSRSEMNVSTLELGDSALYLCASSLATASGNTIYFGEGSWLTVV.

There are many counts of this clonotype. This rearrangement joins TRBV10-3 to TRBJ2-5; unclear D gene. CDR3 length: 13 amino acids. Germline CDR1 ENHRY, CDR2 SYGVKD. V was trimmed by 2 bases and J by 5 bases, leaving 9 bases between them. For the CDR3, the DNA is TGTGCCATCAGTGAGCCGTCGAGGGAGACCCAGTACTTC. This codes for CAISEPSRETQYF.

The V and J genes are TRBV7-2 and TRBJ2-4, with TRBD1 matching 7 bases. Germline V gene lookup returns CDR1 SGHTA and CDR2 FQGNSA. The V and J ends lost 3 bases and 8 bases, in that order; junction bases with no gene match: 4. The CDR3 sequence is 13 residues long. CDR3 DNA: TGTGCCAGCAGCTTCAACAGGGGAGACATTCAGTACTTC. Amino acids: CASSFNRGDIQYF.

This clonotype has only a few counts. This chain connects TRBV7-3 to TRBJ2-1; 8 nucleotides line up with TRBD2. CDR1 and CDR2 from the germline V gene are SGHTA and FQGTGA. The CDR3 is made up of 16 amino acids. Trimming cost V 5 bases and J 2 bases; bases outside gene matches: 8. This CDR3 reads CASSPHSGAPYNEQFF. The CDR3 coding sequence is TGTGCCAGCAGCCCTCATAGCGGGGCCCCCTACAATGAGCAGTTCTTC.

This clonotype was recorded a few times. V usage is TRBV29-1 and J usage is TRBJ2-7; D is perhaps TRBD2 (7 bases). The germline V gene encodes CDR1 SQVTM and CDR2 ANQGSEA. This CDR3 is 12 amino acids long. Trimming shortened V by 6 bases and J by 5 bases, and 14 bases separated the two germline ends. This CDR3 reads CSVELGGHEQYF. In DNA form, the CDR3 reads TGCAGCGTGGAGCTGGGGGGGCACGAGCAGTACTTC.

Here the CDR3 reads CASTAAEWAPNEQFF. The CDR3 region has the DNA TGTGCCAGCACGGCAGCCGAATGGGCTCCGAATGAGCAGTTCTTC. This sequence joins TRBV27 and TRBJ2-1; the D is unclear. The CDR3 extends over 15 amino acids. V lost 7 bases, J lost 7 bases, and 20 bases lay in between. The germline V gene encodes CDR1 MNHEY and CDR2 SMNVEV (reference sequence).

V is TRBV2 and J is TRBJ1-6; a possible D gene is TRBD1 (6 bases). CDR1 and CDR2 (germline): SNHLY, FYNNEI. This CDR3 spans 15 amino acids. V lost 6 bases and J 4 bases, leaving 13 bases between the germline ends. CDR3 DNA sequence: TGTGCCAGCAGGCCACCGACAGGTTATAATTCACCCCTCCACTTT. It yields the protein CASRPPTGYNSPLHF.

The chain recombines TRBV6-2 or TRBV6-3 with TRBJ1-5, with unresolved D. Germline V lookup: CDR1 MNHEY, CDR2 SVGEGT. The CDR3 has 13 amino acids. Trimming removed 6 bases at V and 6 bases at J, with 12 bases between. The CDR3 region is CASRTDSFQPQHF. In DNA form, the CDR3 reads TGTGCCAGCAGGACCGATTCGTTTCAGCCCCAGCATTTT.